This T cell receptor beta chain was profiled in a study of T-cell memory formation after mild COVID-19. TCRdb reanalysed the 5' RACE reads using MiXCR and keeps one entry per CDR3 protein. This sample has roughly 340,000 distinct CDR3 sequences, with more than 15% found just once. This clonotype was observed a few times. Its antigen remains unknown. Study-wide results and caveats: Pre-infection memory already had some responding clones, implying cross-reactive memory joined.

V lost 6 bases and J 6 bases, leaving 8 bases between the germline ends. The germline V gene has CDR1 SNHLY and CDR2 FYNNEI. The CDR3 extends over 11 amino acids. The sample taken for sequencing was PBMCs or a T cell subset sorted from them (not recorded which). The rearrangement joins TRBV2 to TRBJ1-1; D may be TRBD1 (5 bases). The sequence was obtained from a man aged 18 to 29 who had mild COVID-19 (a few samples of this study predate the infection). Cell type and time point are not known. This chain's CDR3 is CASREGPEAFF. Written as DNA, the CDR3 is TGTGCCAGCAGGGAGGGGCCTGAAGCTTTCTTT.